The clone carrying this T cell receptor beta chain has just a few counts. Its antigen remains unknown. This CDR3 region has 14 residues. Germline values: CDR1 MNHEY, CDR2 SVGAGI. V was pared by 2 bases and J by 7 bases, with 12 bases between. MiXCR, applied by TCRdb to the RT-PCR reads, yields one record per CDR3 protein. Of hundreds of thousands of distinct CDR3 sequences detected, 15% to 20% appear once; the ten largest clones hold under 13%. The sample comes from a study of response to subunit inactivated influenza vaccine. Study-wide points: Each seasonal influenza vaccination, the authors suggested, recruits few new T cells.

This chain connects TRBV6-5 to TRBJ2-1, with D unclear. The specimen comprised PBMCs from blood, sampled about 5 days after vaccination. This TCR derives from a middle-aged man who received an inactivated influenza vaccine. CDR3 nucleotides: TGTGCCAGCAGTTACGGGTCTTTCGATAATGAGCAGTTCTTC. Translation gives CASSYGSFDNEQFF.